This T cell receptor (beta chain) was identified during a study of blood T cell repertoires in COVID-19. Assay: immunoSEQ multiplex PCR; the TCRdb copy retains only in-frame clones and omits some. The sample carries about 200,000 clones, about 86% recorded once. The TCR sequence derives from a man in his 60s who had recovered from COVID-19. The source material was peripheral blood.

The CDR3 region is CASSLALAGGQTQYF. As DNA, the CDR3 is TGTGCCAGCAGCTTAGCACTAGCGGGGGGGCAGACCCAGTACTTC. The chain has TRBV7-2 and TRBJ2-5; the match to TRBD2 covers 13 bases. Trimming removed 0 bases from V and 6 bases from J; junction bases left unmatched: 1. Looked up from germline, CDR1 is SGHTA and CDR2 is FQGNSA. The CDR3 has 15 amino acids.